This TCR beta chain was profiled in a study of OX40 agonist ivuxolimab in advanced cancers. Study overall: The patients' treatment was ivuxolimab, an agonistic anti-OX40 (CD134) antibody. Prior checkpoint blockade (anti-PD-1, anti-PD-L1 or anti-CTLA-4) was permitted; roughly 40% had it. Whole-study results and caveats: Expanded clones were, on average, more numerous in CD8+ T cells than in CD4+.

The protocol was immunoSEQ multiplex PCR, while the TCRdb copy is restricted to in-frame clones and leaves out a portion. The sample carries about 48,000 clones, around 89% recorded once. The CDR3 is made up of 15 amino acids. Germline V gene lookup returns CDR1 SGDLS and CDR2 YYNGEE. V gave up 0 bases and J gave up 3 bases, with 9 bases separating them. Comments on this clone: Its antigen is unknown.

Blood samples were obtained at baseline, cycle 4 day 1, and cycle 7 day 1. This receptor was obtained from an adult with an advanced solid tumor such as melanoma, head and neck, liver or kidney cancer. The chain uses TRBV9 and TRBJ2-2, with D possibly TRBD2 on 6 matching bases. The sample in question was CD4+ or CD8+ T cells sorted from blood, obtained in a trial of the OX40 agonist ivuxolimab. Here the CDR3 DNA reads TGTGCCAGCAGCGTAGTCGGGAGCGACACCGGGGAGCTGTTTTTT. Residues: CASSVVGSDTGELFF.